This is a list of T cell receptor beta chains from one sample in a study of T cells in Graves' hyperthyroidism and ophthalmopathy. From the multiplex PCR reads, TCRdb called clonotypes with MiXCR, one entry per CDR3 protein. The repertoire holds nearly 600,000 distinct CDR3 sequences, with approximately 15% as singletons. Sequencing input: blood. These receptors came from a woman in her twenties or thirties with Graves' hyperthyroidism that later progressed to Graves' ophthalmopathy. CDR3s include the opening cysteine and the closing phenylalanine or tryptophan. A D gene is named only where the DNA matches it firmly. Clone sizes are given selectively: once, few, many, or a class where the clone is expanded.

CDR3 protein: CSVVIAPYNEQFF
CDR3 DNA: TGCAGCGTTGTAATAGCCCCTTACAATGAGCAGTTCTTC
D gene: -
clone size: many
J gene: TRBJ2-1
V gene: TRBV29-1

CDR3 protein: CASSQDRTRGASTDTQYF
CDR3 DNA: TGCGCCAGCAGCCAAGATAGGACTAGAGGGGCTAGCACAGATACGCAGTATTTT
D gene: TRBD2
clone size: -
J gene: TRBJ2-3
V gene: TRBV4-3

CDR3 protein: CASSHRDRGIPEQYF
CDR3 DNA: TGTGCCAGCAGTCACAGGGACAGGGGAATACCCGAGCAGTACTTC
D gene: TRBD1
clone size: -
J gene: TRBJ2-7
V gene: TRBV6-5

CDR3 protein: CASSEAGATWGEQYF
CDR3 DNA: TGTGCCAGCAGTGAAGCAGGGGCAACCTGGGGCGAGCAGTACTTC
D gene: -
clone size: many
J gene: TRBJ2-7
V gene: TRBV6-1

CDR3 protein: CSATHPGQGPSYEQYF
CDR3 DNA: TGCAGTGCCACACACCCGGGACAGGGACCCTCCTACGAGCAGTACTTC
D gene: TRBD1
clone size: -
J gene: TRBJ2-7
V gene: TRBV20-1

CDR3 protein: CASSPGQNYSPLHF
CDR3 DNA: TGTGCCAGCAGTCCGGGACAGAACTATTCACCCCTCCACTTT
D gene: TRBD1
clone size: many
J gene: TRBJ1-6
V gene: TRBV27

CDR3 protein: CASAGTGSVAKNIQYF
CDR3 DNA: TGTGCCAGCGCAGGAACAGGGTCGGTAGCCAAAAACATTCAGTACTTC
D gene: -
clone size: many
J gene: TRBJ2-4
V gene: TRBV28

CDR3 protein: CSAHSGRVDGELFF
CDR3 DNA: TGCAGTGCTCATAGCGGGAGGGTGGACGGGGAGCTGTTTTTT
D gene: TRBD2
clone size: many
J gene: TRBJ2-2
V gene: TRBV20-1

CDR3 protein: CAWDSLLYNEQFF
CDR3 DNA: TGTGCCTGGGACTCCCTATTGTACAATGAGCAGTTCTTC
D gene: -
clone size: -
J gene: TRBJ2-1
V gene: TRBV30

CDR3 protein: CASSEAPGTRYPFTDTQYF
CDR3 DNA: TGTGCCAGCAGTGAAGCTCCGGGCACCCGTTATCCTTTCACAGATACGCAGTATTTT
D gene: -
clone size: many
J gene: TRBJ2-3
V gene: TRBV2

CDR3 protein: CAWSVLYREDGYTF
CDR3 DNA: TGTGCCTGGAGTGTACTATACAGGGAGGATGGCTACACCTTC
D gene: -
clone size: many
J gene: TRBJ1-2
V gene: TRBV30

CDR3 protein: CASIWSRYPKYSPLHF
CDR3 DNA: TGTGCCAGCATTTGGAGCAGGTACCCTAAATATTCACCCCTCCACTTT
D gene: -
clone size: -
J gene: TRBJ1-6
V gene: TRBV6-2/TRBV6-3

CDR3 protein: CASSQDRNYGYTF
CDR3 DNA: TGTGCCAGCAGCCAAGACAGGAACTATGGCTACACCTTC
D gene: -
clone size: many
J gene: TRBJ1-2
V gene: TRBV7-3

CDR3 protein: CATSRDREPHTEAFF
CDR3 DNA: TGTGCCACCAGCAGAGATCGGGAACCGCACACTGAAGCTTTCTTT
D gene: -
clone size: many
J gene: TRBJ1-1
V gene: TRBV15

CDR3 protein: CASSQQPGQTEKLFF
CDR3 DNA: TGTGCCAGCTCTCAACAACCGGGACAGACCGAAAAACTGTTTTTT
D gene: TRBD1
clone size: -
J gene: TRBJ1-4
V gene: TRBV18

CDR3 protein: CSASLPGQPYEQYF
CDR3 DNA: TGCAGTGCTAGCCTGCCCGGACAGCCCTACGAGCAGTACTTC
D gene: -
clone size: -
J gene: TRBJ2-7
V gene: TRBV20-1

CDR3 protein: CATNNRDGYTF
CDR3 DNA: TGTGCCACCAACAACAGGGATGGCTACACCTTC
D gene: -
clone size: -
J gene: TRBJ1-2
V gene: TRBV15

CDR3 protein: CASGNRGGQFF
CDR3 DNA: TGTGCCAGCGGAAACAGGGGAGGGCAGTTCTTC
D gene: -
clone size: many
J gene: TRBJ2-1
V gene: TRBV7-3

CDR3 protein: CATSSNWVDQPQHF
CDR3 DNA: TGTGCCACCAGCTCAAACTGGGTGGACCAGCCCCAGCATTTT
D gene: -
clone size: -
J gene: TRBJ1-5
V gene: TRBV15

CDR3 protein: CASREQGERAYEQYF
CDR3 DNA: TGTGCCAGCAGAGAACAGGGGGAACGGGCCTACGAGCAGTACTTC
D gene: TRBD1
clone size: few
J gene: TRBJ2-7
V gene: TRBV6-1

CDR3 protein: CSASRTADQPQHF
CDR3 DNA: TGCAGTGCTAGCCGGACAGCCGACCAGCCCCAGCATTTT
D gene: -
clone size: many
J gene: TRBJ1-5
V gene: TRBV20-1

CDR3 protein: CSARLDSLQETQYF
CDR3 DNA: TGCAGTGCGAGACTCGACAGCCTACAAGAGACCCAGTACTTC
D gene: -
clone size: -
J gene: TRBJ2-5
V gene: TRBV20-1

CDR3 protein: CASVGAGNEKLFF
CDR3 DNA: TGTGCCAGCGTTGGGGCCGGTAATGAAAAACTGTTTTTT
D gene: -
clone size: many
J gene: TRBJ1-4
V gene: TRBV28

CDR3 protein: CASSFLLDQPQHF
CDR3 DNA: TGTGCCAGCAGTTTCCTCCTTGATCAGCCCCAGCATTTT
D gene: -
clone size: -
J gene: TRBJ1-5
V gene: TRBV27

CDR3 protein: CASSRSEYSNQPQHF
CDR3 DNA: TGCGCCAGCAGTCGCTCTGAATATAGCAATCAGCCCCAGCATTTT
D gene: -
clone size: many
J gene: TRBJ1-5
V gene: TRBV10-2

CDR3 protein: CSANKPGGLGETQYF
CDR3 DNA: TGCAGTGCGAATAAGCCAGGGGGCCTGGGGGAGACCCAGTACTTC
D gene: TRBD1
clone size: many
J gene: TRBJ2-5
V gene: TRBV20-1

CDR3 protein: CSARGQGLRETQYF
CDR3 DNA: TGCAGTGCTAGGGGACAGGGGTTAAGGGAGACCCAGTACTTC
D gene: TRBD1
clone size: many
J gene: TRBJ2-5
V gene: TRBV20-1

CDR3 protein: CASSLGFVYEQYF
CDR3 DNA: TGCGCCAGCAGCTTGGGCTTTGTGTACGAGCAGTACTTC
D gene: -
clone size: many
J gene: TRBJ2-7
V gene: TRBV5-1